The 29 T cell receptor beta chains below come from one sample, sequenced in a study of PD-L1 blockade in urothelial cancer. Sample time point: pretreatment peripheral blood. Assay used: immunoSEQ multiplex PCR; TCRdb lists only in-frame clones, some missing. The table shows about 130,000 clones, with approximately 84% occurring only once. Sequences were derived from PBMCs, sampled around atezolizumab (anti-PD-L1) treatment. These receptors were collected from a middle-aged man with urothelial cancer.

The V call is TRBV19, the J call TRBJ2-1; 11 bases match TRBD2. Germline V gene data show CDR1 as LNHDA and CDR2 as SQIVND (reference sequence). The trim removed 1 base at V and 8 bases at J, leaving 7 bases unmatched. The CDR3 has 16 residues. CDR3 sequence (DNA): TGTGCCAGTAGTATAGGGACTAGCGGGTCAACATATGAGCAGTTCTTC. It specifies CASSIGTSGSTYEQFF. Full variable domain (remainder filled in from reference TRBV19 and TRBJ2-1): DGGITQSPKYLFRKEGQNVTLSCEQNLNHDAMYWYRQDPGQGLRLIYYSQIVNDFQKGDIAEGYSVSREKKESFPLTVTSAQKNPTAFYLCASSIGTSGSTYEQFFGPGTRLTVL.

This clone was picked up one time. The J gene is TRBJ2-2, the V gene TRBV28; D may be TRBD1 (5 bases). The CDR3 covers 19 residues. Trimming left V 1 base short and J 7 bases short, with 25 bases between. The germline CDR1 and CDR2 sequences are MDHEN and SYDVKM. The CDR3 spells CASSLFLFWTSRLGGELFF. The CDR3 DNA is TGTGCCAGCAGTTTATTCCTCTTTTGGACATCCCGTCTGGGCGGGGAGCTGTTTTTT.

The chain links TRBV5-6 to TRBJ1-5, with D unresolved. V lost 0 bases to trimming and J lost 4 bases, with 23 bases between them. The CDR3 has 19 residues. CDR1 and CDR2 (germline): SGHDT, YYEEEE. This chain's CDR3 is CASSLGPPGGSFLNQPQHF. For the CDR3, the DNA is TGTGCCAGCAGCTTGGGACCGCCTGGAGGGTCGTTTTTAAATCAGCCCCAGCATTTT.

This sequence joins TRBV18 and TRBJ2-3; D may be TRBD1 (5 bases). Deletions cut 1 base from V and 4 bases from J, with 21 bases between. Germline CDR1 and CDR2: KGHSH and LQKENI. The CDR3 totals 18 residues. CDR3 in amino acids: CASSPLRQQARNADTQYF. The DNA for the CDR3 is TGTGCCAGCTCACCACTTCGACAGCAAGCGAGGAACGCAGATACGCAGTATTTT. The entire variable domain, with the rest obtained from reference TRBV18 and TRBJ2-3, is as follows: NAGVMQNPRHLVRRRGQEARLRCSPMKGHSHVYWYRQLPEEGLKFMVYLQKENIIDESGMPKERFSAEFPKEGPSILRIQQVVRGDSAAYFCASSPLRQQARNADTQYFGPGTRLTVL.

The DNA of the CDR3 is TGTGCCAGCATAATAGCGGGGAACACAGATACGCAGTATTTT. It yields the protein CASIIAGNTDTQYF. The gene calls are TRBV6-1 and TRBJ2-3, with 8 positions matching TRBD2. The CDR3 has 14 residues. The germline V gene encodes CDR1 MNHNS and CDR2 SASEGT. V lost 7 bases, J lost 2 bases, and 5 bases stayed unmatched.

The rearrangement joins TRBV6-1 to TRBJ2-7; the D gene is possibly TRBD2 (5 bases). The CDR3 totals 14 residues. Per the germline V gene, CDR1 is MNHNS and CDR2 is SASEGT. V was shortened by 6 bases and J by 7 bases, with 19 bases between the two germline ends. The CDR3 coding sequence is TGTGCCAGCAGCTCCCGAGGGTCCCGTTTGGAGCAGTACTTC. Protein sequence: CASSSRGSRLEQYF.

The V call is TRBV18, the J call TRBJ1-2, with 9 bases that match TRBD1. The CDR3 is 13 residues long. The germline gives CDR1 KGHSH, CDR2 LQKENI. Germline trimming cut 5 bases from V and 6 bases from J; bases unmatched to any gene: 4. CDR3 loop: CASSTTGGDGYTF. The CDR3 DNA reads as TGTGCCAGCTCAACCACAGGGGGCGATGGCTACACCTTC.

The J gene is TRBJ2-7, the V gene TRBV6-5; D is unclear. V was pared by 0 bases and J by 4 bases, with 13 bases between. Looked up from germline, CDR1 is MNHEY and CDR2 is SVGAGI. The CDR3 is made up of 15 amino acids. The CDR3 coding sequence is TGTGCCAGCAGTTACTCCCAAAGCCGCGTATACGAGCAGTACTTC. Translating gives CASSYSQSRVYEQYF.

This clone occurred once. The chain couples TRBV5-1 to TRBJ2-7; no clear D gene. V was pared by 1 base and J by 6 bases, with 14 bases between. This CDR3 comprises 14 residues. Germline V CDR1 and CDR2: SGHRS, YFSETQ. CDR3 residues: CASSLIPSSGEQYF. In nucleotides, the CDR3 is TGCGCCAGCAGCTTGATCCCTTCCTCGGGCGAGCAGTACTTC.

The V and J genes are TRBV29-1 and TRBJ2-1, with TRBD1 matching over 8 bases. Looked up from germline, CDR1 is SQVTM and CDR2 is ANQGSEA. The CDR3 runs 17 residues. Trimming cost V 1 base and J 2 bases; bases outside gene matches: 10. CDR3 sequence: CSVEVGPNRGAYNEQFF. CDR3 nucleotides: TGCAGCGTTGAAGTCGGGCCCAACAGGGGGGCCTACAATGAGCAGTTCTTC.

The chain joins TRBV6-1 to TRBJ2-3; 8 bases map to TRBD1. The CDR3 is 14 amino acids. Germline assignment: CDR1 MNHNS and CDR2 SASEGT. V was pared by 8 bases and J by 5 bases, with 9 bases of the junction left unmatched. The chain's CDR3 is CASSTGGWGDTQYF. The CDR3 coding sequence is TGTGCCAGCTCAACAGGGGGATGGGGAGATACGCAGTATTTT.

The rearrangement joins TRBV5-1 to TRBJ2-5, with D maybe TRBD2 (6 bases). With 4 bases removed from V and 0 bases from J, the gap between germline ends came to 13 bases. This CDR3 is built from 15 residues. The V gene's germline CDR1 is SGHRS and CDR2 YFSETQ. CDR3: CASSRGGTYQETQYF. The CDR3 DNA reads TGCGCCAGCAGCCGAGGAGGGACGTACCAAGAGACCCAGTACTTC.

The gene calls are TRBV6-5 and TRBJ2-5, with D uncertain. V was trimmed by 3 bases and J by 4 bases, leaving 15 bases between them. Germline V CDR1 and CDR2: MNHEY, SVGAGI. The length of the CDR3 is 15 residues. CDR3 DNA: TGTGCCAGCAGTTATTCAGGATTGAGTGTAGAGACCCAGTACTTC. Its translation is CASSYSGLSVETQYF.

The chain recombines TRBV19 with TRBJ1-5; weak D call: TRBD1 (6 bases). Trimming shortened V by 3 bases and J by 3 bases, and 9 bases separated the two germline ends. The CDR3 totals 14 residues. The V gene's germline CDR1 is LNHDA and CDR2 SQIVND (reference sequence). CDR3 sequence (DNA): TGTGCCAGTAGTATTCGGACAGTCAATCAGCCCCAGCATTTT. Translated, it gives CASSIRTVNQPQHF.

Only a few counts were recorded for this clone. V is TRBV6-6 and J is TRBJ1-2; 7 nucleotides align to TRBD1. Unmatched junction bases numbered 5, after V lost 5 bases and J lost 5 bases. The CDR3 runs to 13 residues. CDR1 is MNHNY, CDR2 SVGAGI, per germline (reference sequence). DNA of the CDR3: TGTGCCAGCAGTCCGGGACAGATTTATGGCTACACCTTC. Protein: CASSPGQIYGYTF.

The rearrangement links TRBV15 to TRBJ2-7, with 7 bases lining up with TRBD1. The length of the CDR3 is 16 residues. Trimming cost V 4 bases and J 0 bases; bases outside gene matches: 9. CDR1 and CDR2 (germline): LNHNV, YYDKDF (reference sequence). The CDR3 coding sequence is TGTGCCACCAGCACCCGGCGACAGGGAGCCTCCTACGAGCAGTACTTC. The encoded protein is CATSTRRQGASYEQYF.

The J gene is TRBJ2-1, the V gene TRBV7-9; possible D gene TRBD2, 6 bases. V was cut by 2 bases and J by 5 bases, with 19 bases left in between. The CDR3 is 17 amino acids. Germline V CDR1 and CDR2: SEHNR, FQNEAQ (reference sequence). The CDR3: CASSLNSGLFYNNEQFF. Written as DNA, the CDR3 is TGTGCCAGCAGCTTAAACTCGGGACTTTTTTATAACAATGAGCAGTTCTTC.

The chain is built from TRBV27 and TRBJ1-4; perhaps TRBD1 as D (5 bases). The germline gives CDR1 MNHEY, CDR2 SMNVEV (reference sequence). The CDR3 extends over 15 amino acids. Trimming took off 0 bases at V and 8 bases at J, with 13 bases between the two ends. CDR3 region: CASSLSGWGEEKLFF. The CDR3 DNA reads as TGTGCCAGCAGTTTATCGGGTTGGGGGGAAGAAAAACTGTTTTTT.

Worth noting for this clone: Other DNA sequences in this sample translate to the same CDR3. The chain couples TRBV19 to TRBJ1-5; TRBD1 is a possible D gene (6 bases). This CDR3 has 15 amino acids. CDR1 and CDR2 (germline): LNHDA, SQIVND (reference sequence). V gave up 0 bases and J gave up 3 bases, with 9 bases separating them. The CDR3 sequence: CASSIDRTANQPQHF. The CDR3 DNA reads as TGTGCCAGTAGTATAGACCGGACAGCCAATCAGCCCCAGCATTTT.

The chain joins TRBV19 to TRBJ2-3; 12 nucleotides match TRBD2. Germline V CDR1 and CDR2: LNHDA, SQIVND (reference sequence). Trimming removed 5 bases from V and 2 bases from J; junction bases left unmatched: 8. The CDR3 spans 17 residues. The CDR3: CASSAKTSGGPTDTQYF. CDR3 DNA sequence: TGTGCCAGTAGTGCCAAGACTAGCGGGGGCCCCACAGATACGCAGTATTTT.

The chain links TRBV5-1 to TRBJ1-2; 9 bases are shared with TRBD1. J was trimmed by 6 bases and V by 4 bases; bases with no gene match: 10. Germline CDR1 and CDR2: SGHRS and YFSETQ. The CDR3 length is 15 residues. CDR3 in DNA: TGCGCCAGCAGCCCGAGAGGACAGGGGATGGATGGCTACACCTTC. Its translation is CASSPRGQGMDGYTF.

This clone came up once. This chain connects TRBV4-1 to TRBJ1-2; possible D gene TRBD1, 5 bases. The CDR3 has 15 residues. Trimming removed 0 bases at V and 8 bases at J, with 16 bases between. Germline loops: CDR1 MGHRA, CDR2 YSYEKL. The CDR3 sequence: CASSQERYAGVGYTF. CDR3 nucleotide sequence: TGCGCCAGCAGCCAAGAAAGATATGCGGGGGTCGGCTACACCTTC.

This rearrangement joins TRBV7-9 to TRBJ2-7, with TRBD1 matching over 7 bases. Germline assignment: CDR1 SEHNR and CDR2 FQNEAQ (reference sequence). J was trimmed by 4 bases and V by 4 bases; bases with no gene match: 4. The CDR3 spans 13 residues. CDR3 amino acids: CASSSTGQYEQYF. CDR3 DNA sequence: TGTGCCAGCAGCTCAACGGGACAGTACGAGCAGTACTTC.

The chain joins TRBV2 to TRBJ1-2; TRBD1 matches at 7 bases. Germline CDR1 and CDR2: SNHLY and FYNNEI. CDR3 length: 14 amino acids. Trimming cost V 8 bases and J 8 bases; bases outside gene matches: 14. CDR3 sequence reads: CASGGTDGYGGYTF. In nucleotides, the CDR3 is TGTGCCAGCGGGGGGACAGACGGCTATGGGGGCTACACCTTC.

The genes are TRBV5-1 and TRBJ2-7; 8 bases match TRBD1. The CDR3 runs 17 residues. V trimming: 0 bases; J trimming: 5 bases; junction bases outside the gene matches: 13. Germline V CDR1 and CDR2: SGHRS, YFSETQ. The CDR3 DNA reads as TGCGCCAGCAGCTTGGGCACAGGGGGTCGGCTAAAGGACGAGCAGTACTTC. It is translated as CASSLGTGGRLKDEQYF.

The V call is TRBV11-1, the J call TRBJ1-2, with TRBD1 matching over 10 bases. The CDR3 sequence is 15 residues long. The germline CDR1 and CDR2 sequences are SGHAT and FQDESV (reference sequence). V trimming: 1 base; J trimming: 8 bases; junction bases outside the gene matches: 7. The CDR3 spells CASSLVTGTGAGYTF. The CDR3 DNA reads as TGTGCCAGCAGCTTAGTAACCGGGACAGGGGCCGGCTACACCTTC.

The chain carries TRBV4-1 and TRBJ2-7, with 9 bases fitting TRBD2. CDR1 MGHRA and CDR2 YSYEKL come from the germline V gene. V lost 1 base to trimming and J lost 4 bases; unmatched junction nucleotides: 8. There are 16 residues in the CDR3. Here the CDR3 reads CASSQVFTSGYYEQYF. CDR3 nucleotides: TGCGCCAGCAGCCAAGTCTTTACTAGCGGGTATTACGAGCAGTACTTC.

V usage is TRBV5-1 and J usage is TRBJ2-1; maybe TRBD2 (5 bases). The CDR3 has 16 amino acids. Germline CDR1 SGHRS, CDR2 YFSETQ. V was trimmed by 0 bases and J by 0 bases, leaving 10 bases between them. As DNA, the CDR3 is TGCGCCAGCAGCTTGGTGCCGGGGAGCTCCTACAATGAGCAGTTCTTC. Its protein product is CASSLVPGSSYNEQFF.

The chain has TRBV6-1 and TRBJ1-1; 8 bases are shared with TRBD1. The germline CDR1 and CDR2 sequences are MNHNS and SASEGT. The J segment lost 7 bases and the V segment lost 6 bases, leaving 10 bases of the junction unmatched. The CDR3 covers 14 residues. The CDR3 region is CASSRTGRGGEAFF. CDR3 coding DNA: TGTGCCAGCAGCCGGACAGGGCGAGGAGGTGAAGCTTTCTTT.